What follows is one T cell receptor (beta chain) and its context. Generated by immunoSEQ multiplex PCR, the TCRdb table keeps only in-frame clones and is missing some. The repertoire has 100,000 or so clones, approximately 90% of them found once; the top ten carry roughly 4%. These data come from a study of cytomegalovirus exposure and HLA in healthy donors. This receptor was taken from a woman between 25 and 40 years old in good health and CMV-seronegative. Input material: PBMCs.

CDR3: CASSRQGYEQYF. The CDR3 nucleotides read TGTGCCAGCAGCCGACAGGGCTACGAGCAGTACTTC. The chain carries TRBV11-2 and TRBJ2-7; 7 bases agree with TRBD1. The CDR3 spans 12 residues. The junction had 1 base not matched to a gene; V was cut back by 5 bases and J by 3 bases. Germline V lookup: CDR1 SGHAT, CDR2 FQNNGV. The complete variable domain, with remaining parts taken from reference TRBV11-2 and TRBJ2-7, reads EAGVAQSPRYKIIEKRQSVAFWCNPISGHATLYWYQQILGQGPKLLIQFQNNGVVDDSQLPKDRFSAERLKGVDSTLKIQPAKLEDSAVYLCASSRQGYEQYFGPGTRLTVT.